The T cell receptor beta chain under discussion was sequenced for a study of sequential checkpoint blockade in melanoma. Regarding treatment: randomized to nivolumab then ipilimumab (arm A) or the reverse (arm B). PBMC sorting kept live CD3+CD8+ cells without CD19 or CD56. Some clones are missing from TCRdb's copy, which holds only in-frame ones; the method was immunoSEQ multiplex PCR. Of 15,000 to 20,000 clones listed, 70% are singletons. Per germline, CDR1 SGHRS and CDR2 YFSETQ. CDR3 length: 15 residues. Germline trimming cut 0 bases from V and 4 bases from J; bases unmatched to any gene: 4. The chain combines TRBV5-1 with TRBJ2-1, with 7 bases aligning to TRBD2. Sequencing was performed on CD8+ T cells sorted from blood (inferred from file names), taken from a patient given nivolumab and ipilimumab in sequence. This TCR came from a human donor with melanoma. The CDR3 coding sequence is TGCGCCAGCAGCTTGGGAACTAGCGAGTACAATGAGCAGTTCTTC. Translating gives CASSLGTSEYNEQFF.